This T cell receptor beta chain derives from a study of blood T cell repertoires in COVID-19. Whole-study context: Specimens from acute and convalescent COVID-19 originated in the United States, Italy and Spain. T cells, B-cell-depleted T cells, or PBMCs provided the cDNA or gDNA that served as material.

Authors' processing steps: Reference gene primer amplification yielded estimated nucleated cell counts. Generated by immunoSEQ multiplex PCR, the TCRdb table keeps only in-frame clones and is missing some. The D gene and trimming were derived from the DNA, and the V and J assignments and clone size from that table. The sample holds tens of thousands of clones, 85% to 95% seen once. Germline V gene lookup returns CDR1 WSHSY and CDR2 SAAADI. Trimming removed 10 bases at V and 5 bases at J, with 13 bases between. The CDR3 contains 12 residues. This clonotype was obtained from a woman aged 55-70 years with active COVID-19. The chain is built from TRBV10-2 and TRBJ2-3; D call uncertain. Specimen: peripheral blood. The CDR3 region is CATTVHEDTQYF. As DNA, the CDR3 is TGCGCCACGACTGTCCACGAAGATACGCAGTATTTT.